This T cell receptor beta chain was captured in a study of blood T cells in healthy people across ages. Study outcomes and limitations: Higher diversity, along with more naive CD4+ cells, distinguished long-lived donors from aged donors.

The germline CDR1 and CDR2 sequences are LGHDT and YNNKEL (reference sequence). V was cut by 0 bases and J by 5 bases, with 4 bases left in between. The CDR3 runs 12 residues. Using a J-beta primer mix together with a sample-barcoded 5' primer, a second PCR was run for roughly 7 to 11 cycles. TCRdb redid the calling of the 5' RACE reads with MiXCR, one entry per CDR3 protein. The sample lists about 810,000 distinct CDR3 sequences, under 40% seen once, with 10% to 15% in the top ten. Comment on this clonotype: Its specificity is not known.

Material for sequencing was blood. The chain carries TRBV3-1 and TRBJ2-5; no clear D gene. The receptor was isolated from a man younger than 35 in good health. The chain's CDR3 is CASSQEAETQYF. CDR3 nucleotides: TGTGCCAGCAGCCAAGAGGCGGAGACCCAGTACTTC.